Shown below are 30 T cell receptor beta chains from a single sample sequenced in a study of technical replicates of blood from several donors. TCRdb's table, derived via immunoSEQ multiplex PCR, lists solely in-frame clones and lacks some. Of around 84,000 clones detected, about 92% appear once; the ten largest clones hold over 0.2%. Sequencing input: T cells isolated from PBMCs. These receptors were taken from a human donor in good health.

The gene calls are TRBV12-5 and TRBJ1-2, with 7 bases that match TRBD1. Per the germline V gene, CDR1 is LGHNT and CDR2 is FRNRAP. The junction had 9 bases not matched to a gene; V was cut back by 0 bases and J by 11 bases. The CDR3 totals 14 residues. This CDR3 is CASGLVRGQTRYTF. The CDR3 DNA reads TGTGCTAGTGGTTTGGTAAGGGGACAGACAAGGTACACCTTC.

This chain links TRBV6-5 with TRBJ2-5; 7 bases are a match to TRBD1. The V segment lost 4 bases and the J segment 1 base; nucleotides outside the gene matches: 3. Germline CDR1 is MNHEY and CDR2 is SVGAGI. The CDR3 runs 14 residues. The CDR3 is CASSLGQTQETQYF. DNA of the CDR3: TGTGCCAGCAGTTTGGGACAGACCCAAGAGACCCAGTACTTC.

This rearrangement joins TRBV16 to TRBJ2-3, with 7 bases that match TRBD1. The CDR3 contains 15 residues. With V trimmed by 1 base and J by 7 bases, 8 bases remained unmatched. Per the germline V gene, CDR1 is KGHSY and CDR2 is FQNENV. This CDR3 is CASSQLTGLKYTQYF. As DNA, the CDR3 is TGTGCCAGCAGCCAATTGACAGGGCTCAAGTATACGCAGTATTTT.

This clone occurred once. The V call is TRBV5-4, the J call TRBJ2-7; 12 bases line up with TRBD2. CDR3 length equals 12 residues. CDR1 is SGHNT and CDR2 is YYREEE in the germline V gene (reference sequence). The J segment lost 7 bases and the V segment lost 4 bases, leaving 0 bases of the junction unmatched. The CDR3 bases are TGTGCCAGCAGCGGACTAGCGGGGGAGCAGTACTTC. It codes for CASSGLAGEQYF. The whole variable domain, remainder taken from reference TRBV5-4 and TRBJ2-7, is ETGVTQSPTHLIKTRGQQVTLRCSSQSGHNTVSWYQQALGQGPQFIFQYYREEENGRGNFPPRFSGLQFPNYSSELNVNALELDDSALYLCASSGLAGEQYFGPGTRLTVT.

This chain connects TRBV6-1 to TRBJ1-2; 8 bases agree with TRBD1. This CDR3 is 14 amino acids long. CDR1 and CDR2 from the germline V gene are MNHNS and SASEGT. The ends lost 7 bases at V and 5 bases at J; junction bases unmatched: 9. The CDR3 loop is CASTQGVVFYGYTF. CDR3 nucleotide sequence: TGTGCCAGCACACAGGGGGTCGTATTTTATGGCTACACCTTC.

The chain uses TRBV5-6 and TRBJ2-1, with TRBD1 matching 11 bases. With V trimmed by 4 bases and J by 7 bases, 7 bases remained unmatched. Per germline, CDR1 SGHDT and CDR2 YYEEEE. The CDR3 spans 15 residues. The CDR3: CASSHPRDRGNEQFF. CDR3 nucleotides: TGTGCCAGCAGCCACCCCCGGGACAGGGGGAATGAGCAGTTCTTC.

The J gene is TRBJ2-3, the V gene TRBV18; TRBD1 agrees at 8 bases. Looked up from germline, CDR1 is KGHSH and CDR2 is LQKENI. The CDR3 covers 17 residues. Trimming removed 3 bases from V and 1 base from J; junction bases left unmatched: 9. CDR3: CASSPPGQAFGTDTQYF. CDR3 bases: TGTGCCAGCTCACCGCCGGGACAGGCTTTTGGCACAGATACGCAGTATTTT.

The J gene is TRBJ1-2, the V gene TRBV5-8; 10 bases match TRBD1. Germline-derived CDR1 and CDR2 are SGHTS and YDEGEE. The V and J ends lost 4 bases and 4 bases, in that order; junction bases with no gene match: 4. There are 14 residues in the CDR3. The CDR3 spells CASSLTGGLYGYTF. In nucleotides, the CDR3 is TGTGCCAGCAGCCTGACAGGGGGCCTCTATGGCTACACCTTC. Full variable domain (remainder filled in from reference TRBV5-8 and TRBJ1-2): EAGVTQSPTHLIKTRGQQATLRCSPISGHTSVYWYQQALGLGLQFLLWYDEGEERNRGNFPPRFSGRQFPNYSSELNVNALELEDSALYLCASSLTGGLYGYTFGSGTRLTVV.

V gene TRBV5-1 combines with J gene TRBJ2-3, with TRBD2 identical over 11 bases. V shed 6 bases and J 9 bases; nucleotides not matched to a gene: 12. This CDR3 spans 15 amino acids. Germline V gene data show CDR1 as SGHRS and CDR2 as YFSETQ. The CDR3 region is CASNPGLAGGVTQYF. In nucleotides, the CDR3 is TGCGCCAGCAACCCGGGGCTAGCGGGAGGTGTGACGCAGTATTTT.

The J gene is TRBJ1-2, the V gene TRBV2; D is unclear. CDR3 length: 13 amino acids. Per germline, CDR1 SNHLY and CDR2 FYNNEI. The V end lost 5 bases, the J end lost 8 bases, and 15 bases lay between the germline ends. CDR3 amino acids: CASSFAGMRGYTF. The CDR3 DNA follows: TGTGCCAGCAGTTTCGCGGGGATGCGGGGCTACACCTTC.

The chain joins TRBV28 to TRBJ2-7; D might be TRBD1 (5 bases). The germline V and J ends were trimmed by 0 bases and 5 bases, with 14 bases remaining between them. Per germline, CDR1 MDHEN and CDR2 SYDVKM. The length of the CDR3 is 15 residues. CDR3: CASSLWGQISHEQYF. CDR3 nucleotide sequence: TGTGCCAGCAGTTTATGGGGGCAGATATCCCACGAGCAGTACTTC.

The CDR3 nucleotides read TGTGCCACCAGCAGAGATCGACAGGATGCCTCGGCCACCTTC. Protein product: CATSRDRQDASATF. The rearrangement uses TRBV15 and TRBJ1-2, with a tentative D call TRBD1 (6 bases). Germline V gene sequence: CDR1 LNHNV, CDR2 YYDKDF (reference sequence). V dropped 0 bases and J dropped 13 bases, with 18 bases sitting between them. This CDR3 has 14 residues.

This clone was seen more than once but under ten times. This chain links TRBV10-1 with TRBJ1-1; D is unclear. V dropped 7 bases and J dropped 1 base, with 13 bases sitting between them. Looked up from germline, CDR1 is WNHNN and CDR2 is SYGVQD (reference sequence). This CDR3 spans 14 amino acids. The CDR3 DNA reads TGCGCCAGCATGCCGGGGATATCGAACACTGAAGCTTTCTTT. It codes for CASMPGISNTEAFF.

This sequence joins TRBV2 and TRBJ2-7; 9 positions agree with TRBD1. In germline, CDR1 is SNHLY, CDR2 FYNNEI. The V and J ends lost 7 bases and 0 bases, in that order; junction bases with no gene match: 4. The CDR3 consists of 14 residues. DNA of the CDR3: TGTGCCAGCACCCCGACAGGGGGCTCCTACGAGCAGTACTTC. Amino acids: CASTPTGGSYEQYF. The entire variable domain, with the rest obtained from reference TRBV2 and TRBJ2-7, is as follows: EPEVTQTPSHQVTQMGQEVILRCVPISNHLYFYWYRQILGQKVEFLVSFYNNEISEKSEIFDDQFSVERPDGSNFTLKIRSTKLEDSAMYFCASTPTGGSYEQYFGPGTRLTVT.

V gene TRBV11-2 combines with J gene TRBJ2-7; D ambiguous. Per the germline V gene, CDR1 is SGHAT and CDR2 is FQNNGV. The CDR3 is 11 residues long. Trimming cost V 4 bases and J 3 bases, with 4 bases left between them. The CDR3 DNA reads as TGTGCCAGCAGCTCCAACTACGAGCAGTACTTC. Translation gives CASSSNYEQYF.

The chain uses TRBV11-2 and TRBJ1-2; D is unresolved. From germline, CDR1 is SGHAT and CDR2 FQNNGV. Trimming removed 0 bases at V and 8 bases at J, with 16 bases between. The CDR3 runs 15 residues. The CDR3 here is CASSLESATRGGYTF. CDR3 in DNA: TGTGCCAGCAGCTTAGAATCAGCTACCCGAGGGGGCTACACCTTC.

V usage is TRBV5-1 and J usage is TRBJ1-6, with TRBD1 as a possible D gene (6 bases). The V end was cut by 4 bases, the J end by 4 bases, with 9 bases between. CDR3 length equals 14 residues. Germline CDR1 is SGHRS and CDR2 is YFSETQ. The CDR3 region is CASSPDSYNSPLHF. The CDR3 nucleotides read TGCGCCAGCAGCCCGGACAGTTATAATTCACCCCTCCACTTT.

This sequence joins TRBV18 and TRBJ1-4, with D perhaps TRBD1 (5 bases). This CDR3 comprises 15 residues. The germline V gene has CDR1 KGHSH and CDR2 LQKENI. The germline V and J ends were trimmed by 3 bases and 7 bases, with 15 bases remaining between them. The CDR3 loop reads CASSPLDGGVEKLFF. CDR3 sequence (DNA): TGTGCCAGCTCACCTCTCGACGGGGGGGTTGAAAAACTGTTTTTT.

Here the CDR3 reads CASSLLANEQFF. For the CDR3, the DNA is TGTGCCAGCAGTTTGCTAGCGAATGAGCAGTTCTTC. The chain links TRBV28 to TRBJ2-1; TRBD2 is a possible D gene (6 bases). The ends were cut back, 3 bases at V and 7 bases at J, with 7 bases in the middle. The CDR3 covers 12 residues. The germline V gene encodes CDR1 MDHEN and CDR2 SYDVKM. The full variable domain, with the rest looked up from reference TRBV28 and TRBJ2-1, is DVKVTQSSRYLVKRTGEKVFLECVQDMDHENMFWYRQDPGLGLRLIYFSYDVKMKEKGDIPEGYSVSREKKERFSLILESASTNQTSMYLCASSLLANEQFFGPGTRLTVL.

This chain connects TRBV2 to TRBJ2-1; 11 bases fit TRBD2. From germline, CDR1 is SNHLY and CDR2 FYNNEI. After removal of 7 bases from V and 4 bases from J, the junction contained 15 bases not matched to a gene. This CDR3 is 18 amino acids long. The CDR3 is CASTWDSGTSGIYNEQFF. CDR3 in DNA: TGTGCCAGCACGTGGGACAGCGGGACTAGCGGAATTTACAATGAGCAGTTCTTC.

The rearrangement joins TRBV6-5 to TRBJ2-7; tentatively, D is TRBD2 (6 bases). This CDR3 spans 15 amino acids. The germline gives CDR1 MNHEY, CDR2 SVGAGI. The V gene lost 6 bases and the J gene lost 9 bases, with 24 bases spanning the gap. CDR3 DNA sequence: TGTGCCAGCAGCCCCAGTTACGGGGGTATTACTATGCAGTACTTC. Its translation is CASSPSYGGITMQYF.

The V and J genes are TRBV28 and TRBJ1-1; the D is unclear. V was shortened by 6 bases and J by 7 bases, with 15 bases between the two germline ends. There are 13 residues in the CDR3. The V gene's germline CDR1 is MDHEN and CDR2 SYDVKM. In nucleotides, the CDR3 is TGTGCCAGCAGCCTGGGAGGTGCGAGTGAAGCTTTCTTT. Translation: CASSLGGASEAFF.

V gene TRBV6-5 combines with J gene TRBJ1-2; 10 nucleotides agree with TRBD1. Trimming removed 5 bases from V and 8 bases from J; junction bases left unmatched: 8. CDR1 is MNHEY and CDR2 is SVGAGI in the germline V gene. The CDR3 is made up of 14 amino acids. DNA for the CDR3: TGTGCCAGCAGTCCCCTGGGACAGGGGAGGGGCTACACCTTC. Amino acids: CASSPLGQGRGYTF.

The table lists this clone with a few counts. The chain couples TRBV20-1 to TRBJ2-3; tentatively, D is TRBD2 (5 bases). This CDR3 contains 9 residues. Germline CDR1 DFQATT, CDR2 SNEGSKA (reference sequence). The CDR3 bases are TGCAGGATAGCGGATACGCAGTATTTT. Its protein product is CRIADTQYF.

This chain links TRBV5-1 with TRBJ2-7, with D perhaps TRBD2 (5 bases). The V end was cut by 5 bases, the J end by 6 bases, with 9 bases between. The CDR3 runs 11 residues. Per germline, CDR1 SGHRS and CDR2 YFSETQ. DNA of the CDR3: TGCGCCAGCAGGGGCGAGGGCGAGCAGTACTTC. This sequence encodes CASRGEGEQYF.

This clone was seen just once. This rearrangement joins TRBV7-8 to TRBJ2-3; no firm D call. This CDR3 has 18 residues. V lost 5 bases, J lost 5 bases, and 26 bases lay in between. CDR1 SGHVS and CDR2 FQNEAQ come from the germline V gene. CDR3 sequence: CASSVRPGKPPLGDTQYF. CDR3 nucleotide sequence: TGTGCCAGCAGCGTTCGACCAGGCAAACCTCCTTTAGGAGATACGCAGTATTTT.

V usage is TRBV28 and J usage is TRBJ1-2, with 7 bases that match TRBD1. V dropped 6 bases and J dropped 8; count of bases not matched to a gene: 9. The CDR3 extends over 13 amino acids. Germline CDR1 is MDHEN and CDR2 is SYDVKM. CDR3 DNA sequence: TGTGCCAGCAGGGACCCGACAGGGTACGGCTACACCTTC. It codes for CASRDPTGYGYTF.

J is TRBJ1-1 and V is TRBV5-4; 9 nucleotides agree with TRBD1. Germline CDR1 is SGHNT and CDR2 is YYREEE (reference sequence). CDR3 length: 14 amino acids. J gave up 6 bases and V 4 bases, and 7 bases lay outside the gene matches. The CDR3 sequence is CASSPGQGLAEAFF. CDR3 nucleotides: TGTGCCAGCAGCCCGGGACAGGGCTTAGCTGAAGCTTTCTTT.

V is TRBV27 and J is TRBJ2-3; a weak D match, TRBD2 (6 bases). CDR1 MNHEY and CDR2 SMNVEV come from the germline V gene (reference sequence). V gave up 6 bases and J gave up 0 bases, with 10 bases separating them. CDR3 size: 14 residues. CDR3 nucleotide sequence: TGTGCCAGCAGGGGGGGTAAAAGCACAGATACGCAGTATTTT. Its protein is CASRGGKSTDTQYF.

The chain combines TRBV10-3 with TRBJ2-7; TRBD1 agrees at 8 bases. CDR1 and CDR2 (germline): ENHRY, SYGVKD. The junction had 3 bases not matched to a gene; V was cut back by 2 bases and J by 3 bases. CDR3 length: 14 amino acids. As DNA, the CDR3 is TGTGCCATCAGTGAGGCAACAGGGGGCTACGAGCAGTACTTC. It codes for CAISEATGGYEQYF.